The sequence of this T cell receptor (beta chain) was determined in a study of T cell changes during pregnancy in multiple sclerosis. CDR1 LNHDA and CDR2 SQIVND come from the germline V gene (reference sequence). This CDR3 is 12 amino acids long. V lost 7 bases and J lost 6, with 10 bases in between. This table comes from immunoSEQ multiplex PCR, and its TCRdb copy is limited to in-frame clones, with some not included. The table has approximately 30,000 clones, 85% to 90% seen once. Sequencing used CD8+ T cells from peripheral blood mononuclear cells, obtained after pregnancy. This receptor was taken from a female donor with multiple sclerosis, enrolled in a pregnancy study. The chain employs TRBV19 and TRBJ1-5; D uncertain. The CDR3 protein is CASTPGSQPQHF. The CDR3 DNA follows: TGTGCCAGTACCCCTGGTAGTCAGCCCCAGCATTTT. The full variable domain, in which reference TRBV19 and TRBJ1-5 provide the parts outside the CDR3, is DGGITQSPKYLFRKEGQNVTLSCEQNLNHDAMYWYRQDPGQGLRLIYYSQIVNDFQKGDIAEGYSVSREKKESFPLTVTSAQKNPTAFYLCASTPGSQPQHFGDGTRLSIL.